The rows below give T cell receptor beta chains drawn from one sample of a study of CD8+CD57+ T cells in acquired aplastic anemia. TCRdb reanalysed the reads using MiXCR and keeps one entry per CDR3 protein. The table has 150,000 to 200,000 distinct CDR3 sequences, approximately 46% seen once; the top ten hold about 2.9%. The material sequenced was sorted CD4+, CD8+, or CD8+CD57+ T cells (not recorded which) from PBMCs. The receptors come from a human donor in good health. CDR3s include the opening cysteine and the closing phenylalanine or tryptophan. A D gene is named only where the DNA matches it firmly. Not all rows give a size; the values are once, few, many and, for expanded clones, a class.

DNA: TGTGCCTGGAGTAAGGGGAGCAATCAGCCCCAGCATTTT
CDR3: CAWSKGSNQPQHF
D: NA
V: TRBV30
size: NA
J: TRBJ1-5

DNA: TGTGCCAGCAGCTACGCTCAGGGGCGAGAGACCCAGTACTTC
CDR3: CASSYAQGRETQYF
D: NA
V: TRBV5-5
size: many
J: TRBJ2-5

DNA: TGTGCCAGCAGCCTGGTGGGTCAGCCCCAGCATTTT
CDR3: CASSLVGQPQHF
D: NA
V: TRBV5-5
size: once
J: TRBJ1-5

DNA: TGTGCCAGCAGCTCAAGTGAGAGTAACTATGGCTACACCTTC
CDR3: CASSSSESNYGYTF
D: NA
V: TRBV9
size: many
J: TRBJ1-2

DNA: TGTGCCAGCAGCCGACAGTTGAGAGAGACCCAGTACTTC
CDR3: CASSRQLRETQYF
D: NA
V: TRBV5-6
size: NA
J: TRBJ2-5

DNA: TGCAGTGCTAGCAACAGGGGTGAGAGCACTGAAGCTTTCTTT
CDR3: CSASNRGESTEAFF
D: TRBD1
V: TRBV20-1
size: NA
J: TRBJ1-1

DNA: TGCAGTGCTGTGAACAGGGGGCGGGTCACTGAAGCTTTCTTT
CDR3: CSAVNRGRVTEAFF
D: TRBD1
V: TRBV20-1
size: many
J: TRBJ1-1

DNA: TGTGCCAGTAGTATAAGCCCCTCCGAGCAGTACTTC
CDR3: CASSISPSEQYF
D: NA
V: TRBV19
size: NA
J: TRBJ2-7

DNA: TGTGCCACCAGTGACTCCGGGACAGGGGGCAATGAGCAGTTCTTC
CDR3: CATSDSGTGGNEQFF
D: TRBD1
V: TRBV24-1
size: NA
J: TRBJ2-1

DNA: TGTGCCAGCAGACGGGACGGCGTGACGTACGAGCAGTACTTC
CDR3: CASRRDGVTYEQYF
D: NA
V: TRBV6-1
size: NA
J: TRBJ2-7

DNA: TGTGCCAGCAGGCTACTAAGCTACAATGAGCAGTTCTTC
CDR3: CASRLLSYNEQFF
D: NA
V: TRBV6-1
size: few
J: TRBJ2-1

DNA: TGTGCCACCTCGGGGAAGGGAAATGAAAAACTGTTTTTT
CDR3: CATSGKGNEKLFF
D: NA
V: TRBV24-1
size: NA
J: TRBJ1-4

DNA: TGTGCCAGCAGCACCGACTACTACGAGCAGTACTTC
CDR3: CASSTDYYEQYF
D: NA
V: TRBV5-4
size: many
J: TRBJ2-7

DNA: TGTGCCAGCTCGGACAGGAACACCGGGGAGCTGTTTTTT
CDR3: CASSDRNTGELFF
D: NA
V: TRBV12-3/TRBV12-4
size: many
J: TRBJ2-2

DNA: TGTGCCAGCAGCTTGGAACCGGGAGTCAACACTGAAGCTTTCTTT
CDR3: CASSLEPGVNTEAFF
D: NA
V: TRBV5-4
size: many
J: TRBJ1-1

DNA: TGCGCCAGCAGCCCTACCGGACAGGGGGTGACGGGCTACACCTTC
CDR3: CASSPTGQGVTGYTF
D: TRBD1
V: TRBV4-1
size: NA
J: TRBJ1-2

DNA: TGTGCCAGCAGTGTTGAGAGGATGGAAAAACTGTTTTTT
CDR3: CASSVERMEKLFF
D: NA
V: TRBV2
size: NA
J: TRBJ1-4

DNA: TGTGCCAGCAGTGAATACGGGAATGAGCAGTTCTTC
CDR3: CASSEYGNEQFF
D: NA
V: TRBV25-1
size: NA
J: TRBJ2-1

DNA: TGTGCCAGCAGCTCGATAGCGGGGACGAGCACAGATACGCAGTATTTT
CDR3: CASSSIAGTSTDTQYF
D: TRBD2
V: TRBV7-2
size: many
J: TRBJ2-3

DNA: TGTGCCAGCAGTCCCAATGGGGCTAGCGGGAGTTACAATGAGCAGTTCTTC
CDR3: CASSPNGASGSYNEQFF
D: TRBD2
V: TRBV28
size: few
J: TRBJ2-1

DNA: TGTGCCAGCAGCGCCGGGACAGGGTGGGGAAACACCATATATTTT
CDR3: CASSAGTGWGNTIYF
D: TRBD1
V: TRBV12-3/TRBV12-4
size: NA
J: TRBJ1-3

DNA: TGCAGTGCTAGACCGACTAGCAGGAGACAAGGGACCCAGTACTTC
CDR3: CSARPTSRRQGTQYF
D: TRBD2
V: TRBV20-1
size: NA
J: TRBJ2-5

DNA: TGTGCCAGCAGGGATGGACGGTCTACTGCTAGCACAGATACGCAGTATTTT
CDR3: CASRDGRSTASTDTQYF
D: NA
V: TRBV2
size: many
J: TRBJ2-3

DNA: TGTGCCAGTAGTAAGGACGGGCAGGCCACTGAAGCTTTCTTT
CDR3: CASSKDGQATEAFF
D: NA
V: TRBV19
size: many
J: TRBJ1-1

DNA: TGCAGTGCTAGTCTGGGACCCAGTGGCACTGAAGCTTTCTTT
CDR3: CSASLGPSGTEAFF
D: NA
V: TRBV20-1
size: many
J: TRBJ1-1

DNA: TGTGCCACCAGCAGGGTTGGACAGGGGGCAACGAACTATGGCTACACCTTC
CDR3: CATSRVGQGATNYGYTF
D: TRBD1
V: TRBV15
size: NA
J: TRBJ1-2

DNA: TGTGCCAGCAGCTACCCTGGTCCCTACGAGCAGTACTTC
CDR3: CASSYPGPYEQYF
D: NA
V: TRBV7-3
size: NA
J: TRBJ2-7

DNA: TGTGCCAGCAGCGTCGACAGGGGGCCCCAAGAGACCCAGTACTTC
CDR3: CASSVDRGPQETQYF
D: TRBD1
V: TRBV9
size: many
J: TRBJ2-5

DNA: TGTGCCATCTCCGGGACAGGGAACACCGGGGAGCTGTTTTTT
CDR3: CAISGTGNTGELFF
D: TRBD1
V: TRBV10-3
size: few
J: TRBJ2-2

DNA: TGTGCCAGCAGCCTTCCGACTAGCGGGAGTCAATATGAGCAGTTCTTC
CDR3: CASSLPTSGSQYEQFF
D: TRBD2
V: TRBV13
size: few
J: TRBJ2-1

DNA: TGTGCCAGCAGCTTAGTTGGGGGATGGAAAACTGAAGCTTTCTTT
CDR3: CASSLVGGWKTEAFF
D: NA
V: TRBV11-3
size: NA
J: TRBJ1-1

DNA: TGTGCCAGCAGCCACCGGGACAGGGAGGGTGAGCAGTTCTTC
CDR3: CASSHRDREGEQFF
D: TRBD1
V: TRBV2
size: NA
J: TRBJ2-1

DNA: TGTGCCAGCAGTTTCGGTCGGTCCTACGAGCAGTACTTC
CDR3: CASSFGRSYEQYF
D: NA
V: TRBV12-3/TRBV12-4
size: NA
J: TRBJ2-7

DNA: TGTGCCAGCAGCTTGGAAGGCCCGAGGGGGGCCAACGTCCTGACTTTC
CDR3: CASSLEGPRGANVLTF
D: NA
V: TRBV5-4
size: NA
J: TRBJ2-6

DNA: TGTGCCAGCAGTGAACTAGCGCGAGAGACCCAGTACTTC
CDR3: CASSELARETQYF
D: NA
V: TRBV2
size: NA
J: TRBJ2-5

DNA: TGTGCCAGCAGTGAGTCGGGGTACCAGTTCTTC
CDR3: CASSESGYQFF
D: NA
V: TRBV2
size: NA
J: TRBJ2-1

DNA: TGTGCCTGGAGTCCACAGCTTAATCAGCCCCAGCATTTT
CDR3: CAWSPQLNQPQHF
D: NA
V: TRBV30
size: NA
J: TRBJ1-5

DNA: TGTGCCAGCAGCTTAGATCGGGGTTCTTCCCAGCATTTT
CDR3: CASSLDRGSSQHF
D: NA
V: TRBV7-9
size: many
J: TRBJ1-5

DNA: TGTGCCAGTAGAACAGTCCGACAAGGGGACTATGGCTACACCTTC
CDR3: CASRTVRQGDYGYTF
D: NA
V: TRBV19
size: NA
J: TRBJ1-2

DNA: TGTGCCAGCTCCGGTACCCAAGAGACCCAGTACTTC
CDR3: CASSGTQETQYF
D: NA
V: TRBV7-8
size: few
J: TRBJ2-5

DNA: TGTGCCAGCAGTTACGTGGGCAGATCCTACGAGCAGTACTTC
CDR3: CASSYVGRSYEQYF
D: NA
V: TRBV6-5
size: NA
J: TRBJ2-7

DNA: TGCAGCGTCGAGAACGGGGCCACCGGGGTCATGGAGCAGTTCTTC
CDR3: CSVENGATGVMEQFF
D: NA
V: TRBV29-1
size: many
J: TRBJ2-1

DNA: TGTGCCACCAGTGATCAAGACAGAGAGACCCAGTACTTC
CDR3: CATSDQDRETQYF
D: NA
V: TRBV24-1
size: few
J: TRBJ2-5

DNA: TGCGCCAGCAGCTTGGGGACCGGGACTAGCTCGTTAGATACGCAGTATTTT
CDR3: CASSLGTGTSSLDTQYF
D: TRBD2
V: TRBV5-1
size: NA
J: TRBJ2-3

DNA: TGTGCCAGCAGCTCTCATCCTAGCGGGGGGGGCCCACACTTT
CDR3: CASSSHPSGGGPHF
D: TRBD2
V: TRBV7-2
size: NA
J: TRBJ2-3

DNA: TGTGCCAGCAGTCTAGGACAGGGACAACAGCCCCAGCATTTT
CDR3: CASSLGQGQQPQHF
D: TRBD1
V: TRBV6-1
size: many
J: TRBJ1-5

DNA: TGCGCCAGCAGTGACAGGGGGGGAACAGATACGCAGTATTTT
CDR3: CASSDRGGTDTQYF
D: NA
V: TRBV10-1
size: NA
J: TRBJ2-3

DNA: TGTGCCAGCAGTTTCTGGGCAGGGAGCACTGAAGCTTTCTTT
CDR3: CASSFWAGSTEAFF
D: NA
V: TRBV12-3/TRBV12-4
size: many
J: TRBJ1-1

DNA: TGCAGTGCCCGTTCAAGGGAGACCCAGTACTTC
CDR3: CSARSRETQYF
D: NA
V: TRBV20-1
size: many
J: TRBJ2-5

DNA: TGTGCCAGCAGTTACAGGGCCTCAGATACGCAGTATTTT
CDR3: CASSYRASDTQYF
D: NA
V: TRBV6-5
size: NA
J: TRBJ2-3

DNA: TGTGCCAGCAGGTCCTCGGATGCTTTCTTT
CDR3: CASRSSDAFF
D: NA
V: TRBV2
size: NA
J: TRBJ1-1

DNA: TGTGCCAGCAGTGAAGGAGGGGACGGAAATGAAAAACTGTTTTTT
CDR3: CASSEGGDGNEKLFF
D: NA
V: TRBV6-1
size: many
J: TRBJ1-4

DNA: TGCAGTGCTAACGGACTAGCGGGAAAAGAGACCCAGTACTTC
CDR3: CSANGLAGKETQYF
D: TRBD2
V: TRBV20-1
size: many
J: TRBJ2-5

DNA: TGCAGTGCTAGAGGCGGAGCGGGAGGGATTTTACATGGTGAGCAGTTCTTC
CDR3: CSARGGAGGILHGEQFF
D: TRBD2
V: TRBV20-1
size: many
J: TRBJ2-1